This T cell receptor beta chain was found in a study of blood T cell repertoires in COVID-19. At the level of the study: Samples came from the United States, Italy and Spain, spanning acute and convalescent COVID-19.

Here immunoSEQ multiplex PCR was the method, and the copy in TCRdb shows in-frame clones only, minus some. Of around 90,000 clones listed, 81% are singletons. Per germline, CDR1 SGHRS and CDR2 YFSETQ. The ends were cut back, 4 bases at V and 1 base at J, with 13 bases in the middle. The CDR3 has 15 amino acids. The sequencing input was peripheral blood. The clonotype comes from a human donor in a cohort sampled during active COVID-19. This chain links TRBV5-1 with TRBJ2-3; weak D call: TRBD2 (6 bases). The CDR3 here is CASSTRGWGTDTQYF. DNA of the CDR3: TGCGCCAGCAGCACACGGGGGTGGGGCACAGATACGCAGTATTTT.